One TCR beta chain is described in this entry. The sample is drawn from a study of control samples from healthy donors and cancer patients. The V end was cut by 3 bases, the J end by 1 base, with 13 bases between. The germline CDR1 and CDR2 sequences are SGDLS and YYNGEE. This CDR3 has 15 residues. Some clones are missing from TCRdb's copy, which holds only in-frame ones; the method was immunoSEQ multiplex PCR. In the table there are about 84,000 clones, 91% of which are singletons. This clonotype was sampled from a man in his thirties or forties in good health. J is TRBJ1-1 and V is TRBV9; D gene uncertain. The sequenced sample was blood. The CDR3 here is CASSAAPYENTEAFF. DNA for the CDR3: TGTGCCAGCAGCGCCGCGCCTTACGAGAACACTGAAGCTTTCTTT.